This is a list of T cell receptor beta chains from one sample in a study of blood T cell repertoires in COVID-19. Only in-frame clones appear in the TCRdb table, and some are missing; sequencing was by immunoSEQ multiplex PCR. The table includes 180,000 or so clones, approximately 85% detected once. The sample was PBMCs or T cells enriched from blood (not recorded which). These receptors were taken from a woman aged 25 to 39 who had recovered from COVID-19. CDR3s include the opening cysteine and the closing phenylalanine or tryptophan. The order of the fields is D gene, V gene, clone size, CDR3 length, J gene, CDR3 protein, CDR3 DNA. D genes are given only for firm matches. Clone size, where shown, is once, few, many, or a class for clones that have expanded.

D: NA
V: TRBV19
size: NA
length: 13
J: TRBJ2-7
CDR3: CASSILGRGEQYF
DNA: TGTGCCAGTAGTATACTAGGTCGGGGCGAGCAGTACTTC

D: NA
V: TRBV25-1
size: NA
length: 12
J: TRBJ2-2
CDR3: CASRKHTGELFF
DNA: TGTGCCAGCAGGAAGCACACCGGGGAGCTGTTTTTT

D: NA
V: TRBV18
size: NA
length: 12
J: TRBJ1-2
CDR3: CASSPRGDGYTF
DNA: TGTGCCAGCTCACCACGGGGGGATGGCTACACCTTC

D: TRBD1
V: TRBV7-2
size: NA
length: 17
J: TRBJ1-6
CDR3: CASSLGGTGFGNSPLHF
DNA: TGTGCCAGCAGCTTAGGCGGGACAGGGTTTGGTAATTCACCCCTCCACTTT

D: NA
V: TRBV2
size: NA
length: 15
J: TRBJ2-2
CDR3: CASSEAGGASGELFF
DNA: TGTGCCAGCAGTGAAGCGGGAGGCGCCTCCGGGGAGCTGTTTTTT

D: TRBD2
V: TRBV3-1/TRBV3-2
size: NA
length: 20
J: TRBJ2-7
CDR3: CASSQDLVTSGSFSSYEQYF
DNA: TGTGCCAGCAGCCAAGATCTTGTGACTAGCGGTTCTTTCAGCTCCTACGAGCAGTACTTC

D: TRBD2
V: TRBV18
size: few
length: 15
J: TRBJ2-1
CDR3: CASSPGTSAANEQFF
DNA: TGTGCCAGCTCACCGGGGACTAGCGCTGCCAATGAGCAGTTCTTC

D: NA
V: TRBV6-1
size: once
length: 16
J: TRBJ2-5
CDR3: CASSEAQGSYQETQYF
DNA: TGTGCCAGCAGTGAAGCGCAGGGGAGCTACCAAGAGACCCAGTACTTC

D: NA
V: TRBV6-5
size: NA
length: 11
J: TRBJ1-1
CDR3: CASSPYTEAFF
DNA: TGTGCCAGCAGTCCCTACACTGAAGCTTTCTTT

D: NA
V: TRBV1
size: NA
length: 16
J: TRBJ2-3
CDR3: CTSSQSKRESSDTQYF
DNA: TGCACCAGCAGCCAATCTAAGCGGGAGTCATCAGATACGCAGTATTTT

D: NA
V: TRBV6-5
size: NA
length: 13
J: TRBJ2-7
CDR3: CATRGIGLYEQYF
DNA: TGTGCCACTCGGGGGATCGGCTTATACGAGCAGTACTTC

D: TRBD2
V: TRBV27
size: NA
length: 14
J: TRBJ2-2
CDR3: CASGRAPRTGELFF
DNA: TGTGCCAGCGGGAGGGCCCCGAGGACCGGGGAGCTGTTTTTT

D: NA
V: TRBV18
size: NA
length: 14
J: TRBJ2-2
CDR3: CASSPGVSTGELFF
DNA: TGTGCCAGCTCACCCGGGGTGAGCACCGGGGAGCTGTTTTTT

D: TRBD2
V: TRBV4-2
size: NA
length: 15
J: TRBJ2-7
CDR3: CASSQDAASGYEQYF
DNA: TGTGCCAGCAGCCAAGACGCGGCTAGCGGCTACGAGCAGTACTTC

D: NA
V: TRBV5-5
size: NA
length: 13
J: TRBJ1-6
CDR3: CASSLDRFSPLHF
DNA: TGTGCCAGCAGCTTGGACAGGTTTTCACCCCTCCACTTT

D: TRBD1
V: TRBV2
size: once
length: 13
J: TRBJ1-2
CDR3: CASSEQGAYGYTF
DNA: TGTGCCAGCAGTGAACAGGGGGCCTATGGCTACACCTTC

D: TRBD2
V: TRBV4-2
size: NA
length: 19
J: TRBJ2-1
CDR3: CASSRRTSGRPSSYNEQFF
DNA: TGTGCCAGCAGCCGACGGACTAGCGGGAGGCCCAGCTCCTACAATGAGCAGTTCTTC

D: TRBD2
V: TRBV5-1
size: few
length: 19
J: TRBJ2-7
CDR3: CASSLSRGLAGQSSYEQYF
DNA: TGCGCCAGCAGCTTGTCCAGGGGACTAGCGGGTCAGAGCTCCTACGAGCAGTACTTC

D: TRBD1
V: TRBV5-1
size: few
length: 14
J: TRBJ1-2
CDR3: CASTSGTAGYGYTF
DNA: TGCGCCAGCACCTCCGGGACAGCAGGCTATGGCTACACCTTC

D: TRBD1
V: TRBV29-1
size: NA
length: 16
J: TRBJ2-6
CDR3: CSVTKAGGTGANVLTF
DNA: TGCAGCGTTACCAAGGCAGGGGGCACTGGGGCCAACGTCCTGACTTTC

D: NA
V: TRBV3-1/TRBV3-2
size: NA
length: 16
J: TRBJ2-2
CDR3: CASSQVLLTSTGELFF
DNA: TGTGCCAGCAGCCAAGTCCTACTAACGAGCACCGGGGAGCTGTTTTTT

D: TRBD2
V: TRBV29-1
size: NA
length: 13
J: TRBJ2-7
CDR3: CSVEKRDSYEQYF
DNA: TGCAGCGTTGAAAAGCGGGACTCCTACGAGCAGTACTTC